This entry lists 7 T cell receptor beta chains sequenced from one sample in a study of molecular identifiers for immune sequencing clone quantification. One entry per CDR3 protein, called by TCRdb with MiXCR from the PCR reads. The sample lists 350,000 or so distinct CDR3 sequences; 20% to 25% were seen once. Material: naive CD8+ T cells from blood, with Jurkat cell RNA spiked in. The subset is: FACS-sorted CD8+CD4-CCR7+CD45RA+ naive T cells. Source of these receptors: a human donor in good health. Some libraries in this study had Jurkat cell RNA spiked in.

This clonotype was picked up many times. The V call is TRBV6-5, the J call TRBJ2-7, with 8 nucleotides matching TRBD2. The CDR3 loop spans 13 amino acids. Germline-derived CDR1 and CDR2 are MNHEY and SVGAGI. V lost 7 bases to trimming and J lost 6 bases; unmatched junction nucleotides: 8. CDR3 loop: CASNQAGVGEQYF. The CDR3 DNA reads as TGTGCCAGCAACCAAGCGGGAGTAGGCGAGCAGTACTTC.

This clonotype was detected a few times. Here the CDR3 DNA reads TGTGCCAGCAGCTCTAGCGGGGGGTTCACAGATACGCAGTATTTT. Its protein product is CASSSSGGFTDTQYF. The J gene is TRBJ2-3, the V gene TRBV7-4, with 11 positions matching TRBD2. Trimming took 4 bases from V and 2 from J; bases not matched to a gene: 2. CDR1 is SGHVT and CDR2 is SQSDAQ in the germline V gene. CDR3 size: 15 residues.

This clonotype was seen at least ten times. This sequence joins TRBV24-1 and TRBJ2-2; D is unclear. The length of the CDR3 is 16 residues. The germline V gene encodes CDR1 KGHDR and CDR2 SFDVKD. The ends were cut back, 4 bases at V and 1 base at J, with 12 bases in the middle. CDR3 nucleotide sequence: TGTGCCACCAGTGAAGGTCCGTGGCAGAACACCGGGGAGCTGTTTTTT. This encodes CATSEGPWQNTGELFF.

This clonotype has at least ten counts. The chain recombines TRBV7-9 with TRBJ2-3, with 7 positions matching TRBD2. CDR3 length equals 14 residues. The V gene's germline CDR1 is SEHNR and CDR2 FQNEAQ (reference sequence). V was clipped by 10 bases and J by 2 bases; unmatched bases: 9. CDR3: CANQAGTNTDTQYF. CDR3 DNA: TGTGCCAATCAGGCAGGGACTAACACAGATACGCAGTATTTT.

Regarding this clonotype: This may be a read error, as it is one base from a much larger clone. Likely a read error: the CDR3 ends without its conserved phenylalanine or tryptophan. The chain joins TRBV13 to TRBJ1-2; D gene ambiguous. The CDR3 has 14 residues. In germline, CDR1 is PRHDT, CDR2 FYEKMQ (reference sequence). V dropped 1 base and J dropped 1 base, with 7 bases sitting between them. In DNA form, the CDR3 reads TGTGCCAGCAGCTTAGTTGGGAGTAACTATGGCTACACCCTC. Protein sequence: CASSLVGSNYGYTL.

Ten or more counts support this clonotype. V is TRBV24-1 and J is TRBJ2-3; 9 bases match TRBD2. Germline V gene data show CDR1 as KGHDR and CDR2 as SFDVKD. After removal of 3 bases from V and 3 bases from J, the junction contained 3 bases not matched to a gene. The CDR3 is 15 residues long. CDR3 sequence (DNA): TGTGCCACCAGTGATCGTAGCGGGAGTACAGATACGCAGTATTTT. Its protein is CATSDRSGSTDTQYF.

Concerning this clonotype itself: A much larger clone differs from this one at a single base, so this may be a read error. The chain carries TRBV4-1 and TRBJ1-1; the D is unclear. Trimming pared 0 bases from V and 1 base from J, leaving 12 bases between. This CDR3 comprises 16 residues. The germline gives CDR1 MGHRA, CDR2 YSYEKL. The chain's CDR3 is CASSQETWAANTEAFF. The DNA of the CDR3 is TGCGCCAGCAGCCAAGAGACATGGGCAGCGAACACTGAAGCTTTCTTT.